Below are 13 T cell receptor beta chains sequenced from a single sample in a study of T cells in Graves' hyperthyroidism and ophthalmopathy. Amplified TCR beta CDR3 regions came from RNA transcripts. HTBI primers drove first-round RT-PCR of the TCR CDR3. TCRdb recomputed calls from the multiplex PCR reads with MiXCR, one row per CDR3 protein. The repertoire holds around 580,000 distinct CDR3 sequences, with roughly 17% as singletons. The sequencing sample was made of blood. Every receptor here comes from a woman under 30 with Graves' hyperthyroidism.

The rearrangement links TRBV29-1 to TRBJ2-1; 9 bases fit TRBD1. V trimming: 3 bases; J trimming: 3 bases; junction bases outside the gene matches: 6. The CDR3 length is 15 residues. Germline-derived CDR1 and CDR2 are SQVTM and ANQGSEA. In DNA form, the CDR3 reads TGCAGCGTTGAGGGACAGGGAACCGTCTACAATGAGCAGTTCTTC. This codes for CSVEGQGTVYNEQFF.

This clonotype showed up many times. J is TRBJ2-1 and V is TRBV7-9; TRBD1 might be the D (6 bases). The CDR3 is made up of 15 amino acids. In germline, CDR1 is SEHNR, CDR2 FQNEAQ (reference sequence). Trimming shortened V by 4 bases and J by 3 bases, and 13 bases separated the two germline ends. CDR3 protein: CASSSTGQIYNEQFF. The CDR3 DNA reads as TGTGCCAGCAGCTCGACCGGACAGATCTACAATGAGCAGTTCTTC.

At least ten counts were recorded for this clonotype. The chain has TRBV11-2 and TRBJ2-5; D perhaps matches TRBD2 (7 bases). The CDR3 loop spans 15 amino acids. In germline, CDR1 is SGHAT, CDR2 FQNNGV. Trimming took 2 bases from V and 6 from J, leaving 16 bases between them. This chain's CDR3 is CASSLNSAGAKTQYF. CDR3 DNA: TGTGCCAGCAGCTTAAATTCTGCGGGGGCGAAGACCCAGTACTTC. Based on the CDR3 plus reference TRBV11-2 and TRBJ2-5, the full variable domain is EAGVAQSPRYKIIEKRQSVAFWCNPISGHATLYWYQQILGQGPKLLIQFQNNGVVDDSQLPKDRFSAERLKGVDSTLKIQPAKLEDSAVYLCASSLNSAGAKTQYFGPGTRLLVL.

The chain carries TRBV4-3 and TRBJ1-2, with a tentative D call TRBD1 (5 bases). Germline CDR1 LGHNA, CDR2 YSLEER. Trimming removed 0 bases from V and 6 bases from J, with 20 bases in between. CDR3 size: 17 residues. The CDR3 DNA follows: TGCGCCAGCAGCCAAGACCTTGGGGCGGGCAGCGGCGATGGCTACACCTTC. Encoded protein: CASSQDLGAGSGDGYTF.

This clonotype was picked up a small number of times. This rearrangement joins TRBV24-1 to TRBJ1-4; D uncertain. Per the germline V gene, CDR1 is KGHDR and CDR2 is SFDVKD. V lost 4 bases and J 2 bases, leaving 4 bases between the germline ends. The CDR3 spans 13 residues. CDR3 residues: CATSEVTNEKLFF. The CDR3 DNA follows: TGTGCCACCAGTGAGGTGACTAATGAAAAACTGTTTTTT.

This clonotype was seen repeatedly, ten times or more. The rearrangement joins TRBV27 to TRBJ2-7, with 9 positions matching TRBD2. CDR1 is MNHEY, CDR2 SMNVEV, per germline (reference sequence). CDR3 length: 17 amino acids. Germline trimming cut 2 bases from V and 6 bases from J; bases unmatched to any gene: 14. In DNA, the CDR3 is TGTGCCAGCAGTTTAATGCGCGGAGCGGGAGGCCAACTCGAGCAGTACTTC. Its translation: CASSLMRGAGGQLEQYF.

CDR3 sequence reads: CASSLWLSTNEKLFF. The CDR3 coding sequence is TGTGCCAGCAGCTTGTGGCTATCAACTAATGAAAAACTGTTTTTT. The V call is TRBV5-5, the J call TRBJ1-4, with D hard to call. The germline gives CDR1 SGHKS, CDR2 YYEKEE (reference sequence). V lost 1 base and J 0 bases, leaving 7 bases between the germline ends. The CDR3 has 15 residues.

This clonotype has just a few counts. J is TRBJ2-1 and V is TRBV12-5; D possibly uses TRBD1 or TRBD2 (6 bases each). CDR1 is LGHNT, CDR2 FRNRAP, per germline. V shed 9 bases and J shed 2 bases, with 14 bases lying between them. CDR3 size: 14 residues. The CDR3 nucleotides are TGTGCTAGCGCGGAGGGGGTCCCCTACAATGAGCAGTTCTTC. This translates into CASAEGVPYNEQFF.

The chain has TRBV11-2 and TRBJ2-5, with D possibly being TRBD1 (5 bases). The J call is in doubt because the DNA end fits TRBJ2-1 better. Germline-derived CDR1 and CDR2 are SGHAT and FQNNGV. This CDR3 spans 19 amino acids. The CDR3 loop reads CASSLTPAQGIRVQETQFF. The CDR3 region has the DNA TGTGCCAGCAGCTTAACGCCGGCCCAGGGAATTAGGGTCCAAGAGACCCAGTTCTTC.

This clonotype was detected ten times or more. The chain is built from TRBV7-8 and TRBJ2-7; TRBD1 might be the D (6 bases). V lost 1 base, J lost 0 bases, and 7 bases lay in between. This CDR3 spans 14 amino acids. Germline assignment: CDR1 SGHVS and CDR2 FQNEAQ. The CDR3 DNA follows: TGTGCCAGCAGCTTAGGGACAGTCTCCTACGAGCAGTACTTC. Translated, it gives CASSLGTVSYEQYF.

This sequence joins TRBV5-4 and TRBJ2-7; D tentatively fits TRBD1 or TRBD2 (5 bases each). This CDR3 has 14 amino acids. V was clipped by 5 bases and J by 5 bases, with 17 bases between them. Germline CDR1 is SGHNT and CDR2 is YYREEE (reference sequence). The CDR3 reads CASSPGQGIDEQYF. The CDR3 DNA is TGTGCCAGCAGTCCGGGGCAGGGAATTGACGAGCAGTACTTC.

This clonotype was seen ten or more times. V and J are TRBV10-1 and TRBJ1-1; D not resolved. The germline V gene has CDR1 WNHNN and CDR2 SYGVQD (reference sequence). Deletions cut 2 bases from V and 5 bases from J, with 12 bases between. The CDR3 runs to 14 residues. CDR3 sequence reads: CASSEIDVPTEAFF. The CDR3 DNA reads as TGCGCCAGCAGTGAGATTGACGTGCCTACTGAAGCTTTCTTT.

This clonotype was found many times. The gene calls are TRBV5-1 and TRBJ2-7; 7 bases are a match to TRBD1. CDR1 is SGHRS, CDR2 YFSETQ, per germline. With 4 bases clipped from V and 6 bases from J, the junction kept 13 bases outside the gene matches. The CDR3 is made up of 15 amino acids. CDR3 protein: CASSPNGQAGGEQYF. As DNA, the CDR3 is TGCGCCAGCAGCCCTAACGGACAGGCAGGGGGCGAGCAGTACTTC.